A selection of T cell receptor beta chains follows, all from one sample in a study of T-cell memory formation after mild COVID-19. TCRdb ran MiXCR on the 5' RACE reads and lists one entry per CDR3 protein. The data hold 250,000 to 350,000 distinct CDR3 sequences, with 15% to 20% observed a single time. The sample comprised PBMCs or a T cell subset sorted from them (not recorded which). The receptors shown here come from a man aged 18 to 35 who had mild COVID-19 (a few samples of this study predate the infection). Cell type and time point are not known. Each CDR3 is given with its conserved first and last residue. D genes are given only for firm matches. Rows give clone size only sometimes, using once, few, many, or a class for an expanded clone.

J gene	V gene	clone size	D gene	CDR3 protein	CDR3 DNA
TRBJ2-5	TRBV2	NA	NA	CASSGEGTDRYF	TGTGCCAGCAGTGGTGAAGGGACCGACCGGTACTTC
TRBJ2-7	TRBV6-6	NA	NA	CASSPGIYEQYF	TGTGCCAGCAGTCCAGGAATCTACGAGCAGTACTTC
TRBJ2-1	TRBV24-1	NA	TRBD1	CASGTGPGGEQFF	TGTGCCAGCGGGACAGGGCCTGGGGGTGAGCAGTTCTTC
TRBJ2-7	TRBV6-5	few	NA	CASTLMTGSLYEQYF	TGTGCCAGCACTCTTATGACCGGGTCCCTCTACGAGCAGTACTTC
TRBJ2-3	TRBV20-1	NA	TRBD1	CSYPGTGVRDTQYF	TGCAGTTACCCCGGGACAGGGGTCCGAGATACGCAGTATTTT
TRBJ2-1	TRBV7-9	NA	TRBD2	CASSLGLAGGYNEQFF	TGTGCCAGCAGCTTAGGACTAGCGGGGGGATACAATGAGCAGTTCTTC
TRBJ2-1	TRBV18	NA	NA	CASSPRDSNNEQFF	TGTGCCAGCTCACCCCGGGACTCTAACAATGAGCAGTTCTTC
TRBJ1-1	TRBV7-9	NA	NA	CASSLDERGNTEAFF	TGTGCCAGCAGCTTAGACGAGAGGGGGAACACTGAAGCTTTCTTT
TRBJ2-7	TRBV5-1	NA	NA	CASSLESPTADEQYF	TGCGCCAGCAGCTTGGAATCCCCGACCGCCGACGAGCAGTACTTC
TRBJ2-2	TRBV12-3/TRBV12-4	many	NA	CASSLAGTGELFF	TGTGCCAGCAGCTTAGCCGGCACCGGGGAGCTGTTTTTT
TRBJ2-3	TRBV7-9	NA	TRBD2	CASSPTVGTSGITDTQYF	TGTGCCAGCAGCCCGACCGTAGGGACTAGCGGGATCACAGATACGCAGTATTTT
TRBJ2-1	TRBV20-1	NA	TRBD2	CSAILAGLYNEQFF	TGCAGTGCTATCCTAGCGGGGTTATACAATGAGCAGTTCTTC
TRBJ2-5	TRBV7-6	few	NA	CASSRTRETQYF	TGTGCCAGCAGCCGCACCCGGGAGACCCAGTACTTC
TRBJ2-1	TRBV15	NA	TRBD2	CATSRDSGGRLNEQFF	TGTGCCACCAGCAGAGATAGCGGGGGGCGTTTAAATGAGCAGTTCTTC
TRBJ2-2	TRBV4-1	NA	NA	CASSRRETGELFF	TGCGCCAGCAGCCGGAGGGAGACCGGGGAGCTGTTTTTT
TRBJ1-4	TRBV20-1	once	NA	CSGWSQLIEKLFF	TGCAGTGGATGGTCGCAGTTAATAGAAAAACTGTTTTTT
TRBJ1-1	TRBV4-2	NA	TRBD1	CASSLIMRQGARDTEAFF	TGTGCCAGCAGCCTCATTATGAGGCAGGGGGCGCGGGACACTGAAGCTTTCTTT
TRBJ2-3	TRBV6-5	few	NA	CASSYSWSDTQYF	TGTGCCAGCAGTTACTCTTGGTCAGATACGCAGTATTTT
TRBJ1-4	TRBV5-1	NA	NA	CASSFSGEDEKLFF	TGCGCCAGCAGCTTTTCTGGGGAGGATGAAAAACTGTTTTTT